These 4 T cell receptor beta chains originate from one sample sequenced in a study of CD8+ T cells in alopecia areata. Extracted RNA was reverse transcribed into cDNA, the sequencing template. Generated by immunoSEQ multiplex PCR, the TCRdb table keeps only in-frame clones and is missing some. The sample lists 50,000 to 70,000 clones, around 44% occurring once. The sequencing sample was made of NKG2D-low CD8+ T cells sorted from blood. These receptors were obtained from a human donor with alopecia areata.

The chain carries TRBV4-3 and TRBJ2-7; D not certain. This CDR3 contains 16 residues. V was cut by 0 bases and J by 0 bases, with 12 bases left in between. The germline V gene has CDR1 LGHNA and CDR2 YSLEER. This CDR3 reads CASSQDWPGNSYEQYF. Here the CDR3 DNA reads TGCGCCAGCAGCCAAGATTGGCCAGGAAACTCCTACGAGCAGTACTTC.

The CDR3: CSVLGTGRNTEAFF. In DNA, the CDR3 is TGCAGCGTTCTTGGGACAGGGCGTAACACTGAAGCTTTCTTT. The gene calls are TRBV29-1 and TRBJ1-1; 9 bases are a match to TRBD1. V trimming: 5 bases; J trimming: 2 bases; junction bases outside the gene matches: 6. CDR3 size: 14 residues. Germline V gene sequence: CDR1 SQVTM, CDR2 ANQGSEA.

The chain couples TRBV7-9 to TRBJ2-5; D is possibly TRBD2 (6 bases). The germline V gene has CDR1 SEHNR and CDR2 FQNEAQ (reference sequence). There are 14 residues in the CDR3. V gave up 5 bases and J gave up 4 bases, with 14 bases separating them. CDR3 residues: CASSPRETRETQYF. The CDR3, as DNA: TGTGCCAGCAGCCCCCGGGAGACGCGAGAGACCCAGTACTTC.

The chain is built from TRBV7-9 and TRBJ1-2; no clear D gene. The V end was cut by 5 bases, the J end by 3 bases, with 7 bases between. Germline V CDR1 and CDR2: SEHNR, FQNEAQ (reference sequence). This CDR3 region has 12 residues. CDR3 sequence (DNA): TGTGCCAGCAGCCAGTATGACTATGGCTACACCTTC. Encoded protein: CASSQYDYGYTF.